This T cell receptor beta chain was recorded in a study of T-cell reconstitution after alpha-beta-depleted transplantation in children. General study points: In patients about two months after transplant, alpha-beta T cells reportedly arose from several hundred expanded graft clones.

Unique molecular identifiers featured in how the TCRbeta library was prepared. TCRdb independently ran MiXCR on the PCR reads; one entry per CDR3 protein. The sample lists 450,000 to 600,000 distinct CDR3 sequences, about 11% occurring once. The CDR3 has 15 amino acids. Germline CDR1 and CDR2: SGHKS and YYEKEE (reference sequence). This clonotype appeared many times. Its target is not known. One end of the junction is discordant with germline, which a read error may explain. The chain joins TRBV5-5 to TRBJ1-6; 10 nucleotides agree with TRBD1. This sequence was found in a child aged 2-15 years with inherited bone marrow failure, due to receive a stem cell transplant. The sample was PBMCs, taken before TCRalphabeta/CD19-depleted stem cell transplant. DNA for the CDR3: TGTGCCAGCACCCCACGGACAGGGGGAAATTTACCCCTCCACTTT. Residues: CASTPRTGGNLPLHF.